A selection of T cell receptor beta chains follows, all from one sample in a study of cytomegalovirus exposure and HLA in healthy donors. Some clones are missing from TCRdb's copy, which holds only in-frame ones; the method was immunoSEQ multiplex PCR. This table has fewer than 250,000 clones, more than 80% appearing once. The sample comprised PBMCs. The source of these receptors is a man aged 25-45 years in good health and CMV-seronegative. Each CDR3 is given with its conserved first and last residue. A D gene is named only where the DNA matches it firmly. Not every row has a clone size; where given, it reads once, few, many or a size class.

abundance: -
v_gene: TRBV7-6
d_gene: -
j_gene: TRBJ2-1
CDR3nt: TGTGCCAGCAGCTCCACAGGCAATGAGCAGTTCTTC
CDR3aa: CASSSTGNEQFF

abundance: -
v_gene: TRBV7-8
d_gene: TRBD2
j_gene: TRBJ2-3
CDR3nt: TGTGCCAGCAGGCACAGCGGGGGCGATACGCAGTATTTT
CDR3aa: CASRHSGGDTQYF

abundance: -
v_gene: TRBV7-2
d_gene: -
j_gene: TRBJ2-2
CDR3nt: TGTGCCAGCAGCTTAAGTTGGCCCCAAAACACCGGGGAGCTGTTTTTT
CDR3aa: CASSLSWPQNTGELFF

abundance: -
v_gene: TRBV27
d_gene: TRBD1
j_gene: TRBJ2-7
CDR3nt: TGTGCCAGCAGTTTGGCGTCCGGGACAGGGACCTACGAGCAGTACTTC
CDR3aa: CASSLASGTGTYEQYF

abundance: -
v_gene: TRBV6-4
d_gene: TRBD1
j_gene: TRBJ2-7
CDR3nt: TGTGCCAGGGGCAGGGGGCGCGAATACGAGCAGTACTTC
CDR3aa: CARGRGREYEQYF

abundance: -
v_gene: TRBV4-1
d_gene: TRBD2
j_gene: TRBJ2-1
CDR3nt: TGCGCCAGCAGCCCACTAGCGGGGGAATACAATGAGCAGTTCTTC
CDR3aa: CASSPLAGEYNEQFF

abundance: -
v_gene: TRBV7-8
d_gene: -
j_gene: TRBJ2-2
CDR3nt: TGTGCCAGCAGCTTAGATGCGGGGCCCACCGGGGAGCTGTTTTTT
CDR3aa: CASSLDAGPTGELFF

abundance: -
v_gene: TRBV6-5
d_gene: -
j_gene: TRBJ1-1
CDR3nt: TGTGCCAGCAGTTACGGGCAGGGCCGGAACACTGAAGCTTTCTTT
CDR3aa: CASSYGQGRNTEAFF

abundance: -
v_gene: TRBV9
d_gene: TRBD2
j_gene: TRBJ2-1
CDR3nt: TGTGCCAGCAGCACAACGGGGGGACGTAGGTACAATGAGCAGTTCTTC
CDR3aa: CASSTTGGRRYNEQFF

abundance: -
v_gene: TRBV7-2
d_gene: -
j_gene: TRBJ2-3
CDR3nt: TGTGCCAGCAGCTTCCCAGGGCGCACAGATACGCAGTATTTT
CDR3aa: CASSFPGRTDTQYF

abundance: few
v_gene: TRBV7-6
d_gene: TRBD1
j_gene: TRBJ1-1
CDR3nt: TGTGCCAGCAGCTTGGGACAGGGGGCGATCGACACTGAAGCTTTCTTT
CDR3aa: CASSLGQGAIDTEAFF

abundance: -
v_gene: TRBV7-6
d_gene: -
j_gene: TRBJ2-7
CDR3nt: TGTGCCAGCAGCTTAGGCCCGGGGGGCCAGTACGAGCAGTACTTC
CDR3aa: CASSLGPGGQYEQYF

abundance: -
v_gene: TRBV25-1
d_gene: TRBD2
j_gene: TRBJ2-1
CDR3nt: TGTGCCAGCAGTGTGTTAGCGGGGGACAATGAGCAGTTCTTC
CDR3aa: CASSVLAGDNEQFF

abundance: -
v_gene: TRBV11-3
d_gene: -
j_gene: TRBJ2-3
CDR3nt: TGTGCCAGCAGCCCTAGAGCCACAGATACGCAGTATTTT
CDR3aa: CASSPRATDTQYF

abundance: -
v_gene: TRBV15
d_gene: -
j_gene: TRBJ1-4
CDR3nt: TGTGCCACCAGCAGGACAGCGTATGAAAAACTGTTTTTC
CDR3aa: CATSRTAYEKLFF

abundance: -
v_gene: TRBV2
d_gene: -
j_gene: TRBJ1-5
CDR3nt: TGTGCCAGCAGTAGAGGTCCGAACTATCAGCCCCAGCATTTT
CDR3aa: CASSRGPNYQPQHF